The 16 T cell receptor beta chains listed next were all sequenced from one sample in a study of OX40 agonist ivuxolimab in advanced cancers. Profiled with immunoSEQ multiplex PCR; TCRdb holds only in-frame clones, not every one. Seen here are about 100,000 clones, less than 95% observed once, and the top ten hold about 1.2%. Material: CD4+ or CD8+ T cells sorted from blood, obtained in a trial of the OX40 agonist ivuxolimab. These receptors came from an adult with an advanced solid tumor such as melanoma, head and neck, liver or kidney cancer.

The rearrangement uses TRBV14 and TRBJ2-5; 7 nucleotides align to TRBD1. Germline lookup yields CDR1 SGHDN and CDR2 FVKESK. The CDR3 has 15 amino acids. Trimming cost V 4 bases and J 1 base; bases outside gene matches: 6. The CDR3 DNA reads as TGTGCCAGCAGCCGAGGGGGCGCAGGCCAAGAGACCCAGTACTTC. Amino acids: CASSRGGAGQETQYF.

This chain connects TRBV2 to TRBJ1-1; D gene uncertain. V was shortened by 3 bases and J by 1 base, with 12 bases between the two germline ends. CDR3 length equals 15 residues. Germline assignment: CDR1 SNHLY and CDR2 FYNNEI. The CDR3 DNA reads TGTGCCAGCAGTGAGTACGGCACGTCGAACACTGAAGCTTTCTTT. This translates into CASSEYGTSNTEAFF.

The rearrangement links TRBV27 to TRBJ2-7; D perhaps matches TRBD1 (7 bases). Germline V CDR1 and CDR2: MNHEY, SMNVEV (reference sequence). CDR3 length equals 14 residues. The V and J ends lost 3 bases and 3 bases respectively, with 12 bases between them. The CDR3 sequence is CASSLLQGGYEQYF. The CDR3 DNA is TGTGCCAGCAGTTTGTTGCAGGGGGGCTACGAGCAGTACTTC.

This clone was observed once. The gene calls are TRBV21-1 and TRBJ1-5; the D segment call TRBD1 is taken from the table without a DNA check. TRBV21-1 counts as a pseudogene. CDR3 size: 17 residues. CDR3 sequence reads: CASSKEGRTGGRQPQHF. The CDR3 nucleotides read TGTGCCAGCAGCAAAGAAGGAAGGACAGGGGGCCGTCAGCCCCAGCATTTT.

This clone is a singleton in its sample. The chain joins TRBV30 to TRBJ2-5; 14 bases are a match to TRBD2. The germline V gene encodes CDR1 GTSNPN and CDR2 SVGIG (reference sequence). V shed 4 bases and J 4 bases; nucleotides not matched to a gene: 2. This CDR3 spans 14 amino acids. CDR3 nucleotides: TGTGCCTGGATGGGACTAGCGGGAGTAGAGACCCAGTACTTC. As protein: CAWMGLAGVETQYF.

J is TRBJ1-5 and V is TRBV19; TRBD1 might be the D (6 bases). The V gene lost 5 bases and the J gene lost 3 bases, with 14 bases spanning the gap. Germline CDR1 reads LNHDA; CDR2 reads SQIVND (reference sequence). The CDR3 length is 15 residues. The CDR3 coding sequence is TGTGCCAGTAGTGTCCCCGGGACAACCAATCAGCCCCAGCATTTT. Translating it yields CASSVPGTTNQPQHF.

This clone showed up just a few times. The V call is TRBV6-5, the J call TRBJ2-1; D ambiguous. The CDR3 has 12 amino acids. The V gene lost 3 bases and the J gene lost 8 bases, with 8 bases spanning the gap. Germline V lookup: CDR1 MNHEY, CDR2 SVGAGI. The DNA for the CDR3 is TGTGCCAGCAGTTATACTCTAGATGAGCAGTTCTTC. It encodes CASSYTLDEQFF.

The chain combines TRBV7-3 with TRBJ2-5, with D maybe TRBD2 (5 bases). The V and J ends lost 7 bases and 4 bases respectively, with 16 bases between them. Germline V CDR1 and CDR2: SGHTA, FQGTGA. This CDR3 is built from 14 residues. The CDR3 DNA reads TGTGCCAGCACCCCGGGGAGCCGGGGAGAGACCCAGTACTTC. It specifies CASTPGSRGETQYF.

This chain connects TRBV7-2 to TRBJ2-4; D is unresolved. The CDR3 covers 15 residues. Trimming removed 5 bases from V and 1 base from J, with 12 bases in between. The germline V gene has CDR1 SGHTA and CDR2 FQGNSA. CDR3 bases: TGTGCCAGCAGCCCCCGAGTGATGGCCAAAAACATTCAGTACTTC. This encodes CASSPRVMAKNIQYF.

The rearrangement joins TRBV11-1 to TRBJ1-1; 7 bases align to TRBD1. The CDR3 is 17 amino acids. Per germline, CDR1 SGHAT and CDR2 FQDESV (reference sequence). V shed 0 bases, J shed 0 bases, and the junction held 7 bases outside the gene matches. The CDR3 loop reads CASSLALETGLNTEAFF. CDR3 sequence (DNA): TGTGCCAGCAGCTTAGCCCTTGAGACAGGGTTGAACACTGAAGCTTTCTTT.

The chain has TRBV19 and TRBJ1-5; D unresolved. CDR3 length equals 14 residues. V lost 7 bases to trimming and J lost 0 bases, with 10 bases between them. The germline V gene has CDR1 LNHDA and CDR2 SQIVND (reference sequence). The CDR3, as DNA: TGTGCCAGTAATCTCGTTACTAGCAATCAGCCCCAGCATTTT. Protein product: CASNLVTSNQPQHF.

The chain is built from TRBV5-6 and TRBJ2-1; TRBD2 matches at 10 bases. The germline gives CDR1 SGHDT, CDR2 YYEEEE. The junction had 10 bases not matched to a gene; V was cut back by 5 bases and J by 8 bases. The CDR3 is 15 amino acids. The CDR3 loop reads CASRSEREGRDEQFF. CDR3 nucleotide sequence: TGTGCCAGCAGATCAGAGCGGGAGGGCCGTGATGAGCAGTTCTTC.

This CDR3 is CASSLAGKQETQYF. The CDR3 DNA reads TGTGCCAGCAGTTTAGCGGGGAAGCAAGAGACCCAGTACTTC. The chain carries TRBV28 and TRBJ2-5, with a possible D match to TRBD2 (6 bases). Germline CDR1 and CDR2: MDHEN and SYDVKM. The ends were cut back, 2 bases at V and 2 bases at J, with 9 bases in the middle. The CDR3 is 14 amino acids.

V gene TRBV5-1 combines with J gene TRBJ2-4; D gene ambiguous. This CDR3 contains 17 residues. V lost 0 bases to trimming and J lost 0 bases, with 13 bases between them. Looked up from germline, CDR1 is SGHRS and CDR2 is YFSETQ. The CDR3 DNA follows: TGCGCCAGCAGCTTGGATTTGGCCAGACTAGCCAAAAACATTCAGTACTTC. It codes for CASSLDLARLAKNIQYF.

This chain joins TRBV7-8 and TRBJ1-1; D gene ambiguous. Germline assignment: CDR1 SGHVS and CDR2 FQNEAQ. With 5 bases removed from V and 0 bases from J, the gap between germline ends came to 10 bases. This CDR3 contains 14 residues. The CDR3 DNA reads TGTGCCAGCAGCCGGACGGGAATGAACACTGAAGCTTTCTTT. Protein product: CASSRTGMNTEAFF.

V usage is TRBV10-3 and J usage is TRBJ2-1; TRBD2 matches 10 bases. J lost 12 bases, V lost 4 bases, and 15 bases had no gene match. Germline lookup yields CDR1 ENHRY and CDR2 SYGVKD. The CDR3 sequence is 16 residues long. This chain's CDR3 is CAISADTSSGRSRQFF. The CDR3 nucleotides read TGTGCCATCAGTGCTGATACCTCTAGCGGGAGAAGTCGGCAGTTCTTC.